These 2 T cell receptor beta chains originate from one sample sequenced in a study of OX40 agonist ivuxolimab in advanced cancers. Clones were sequenced by immunoSEQ multiplex PCR, and TCRdb holds only the in-frame ones, with some missing. This sample has 50,000 to 70,000 clones, with approximately 86% found just once. Material: CD4+ or CD8+ T cells sorted from blood, obtained in a trial of the OX40 agonist ivuxolimab. These receptors all come from an adult with an advanced solid tumor such as melanoma, head and neck, liver or kidney cancer.

The chain combines TRBV11-2 with TRBJ2-1; D is undetermined. This CDR3 contains 13 residues. Germline V gene data show CDR1 as SGHAT and CDR2 as FQNNGV. V lost 5 bases to trimming and J lost 6 bases, with 11 bases between them. The CDR3 DNA sequence: TGTGCCAGCAGCATTTTCACCTCCAATGAGCAGTTCTTC. Amino acids: CASSIFTSNEQFF.

This chain links TRBV19 with TRBJ2-5, with 14 bases that match TRBD2. The CDR3 contains 15 residues. The germline V gene has CDR1 LNHDA and CDR2 SQIVND (reference sequence). The J segment lost 4 bases and the V segment lost 3 bases, leaving 1 base of the junction unmatched. CDR3 sequence: CASSIGTSGGETQYF. The CDR3 DNA follows: TGTGCCAGTAGTATTGGGACTAGCGGGGGAGAGACCCAGTACTTC.